This entry lists 13 T cell receptor beta chains sequenced from one sample in a study of blood T cells in healthy people across ages. The second PCR ran roughly 6 to 11 cycles with a sample-barcoded 5' primer and J-beta primers. TCRdb called the 5' RACE reads again in MiXCR, with one record for every CDR3 protein. Here the sample spans over 600,000 distinct CDR3 sequences, roughly 46% being singletons. Source material: blood. Every receptor here comes from a man older than 75 in good health.

This clonotype turned up a few times. The rearrangement joins TRBV7-2 to TRBJ2-3; the match to TRBD2 covers 9 bases. The germline V gene encodes CDR1 SGHTA and CDR2 FQGNSA. The ends lost 5 bases at V and 0 bases at J; junction bases unmatched: 3. The CDR3 consists of 15 residues. CDR3 nucleotide sequence: TGTGCCAGCAGCGCGGGAGGGTTTAGCACAGATACGCAGTATTTT. Amino acid sequence: CASSAGGFSTDTQYF.

V gene TRBV9 combines with J gene TRBJ2-1, with D perhaps matching TRBD2 (6 bases). The germline V and J ends were trimmed by 5 bases and 6 bases, with 21 bases remaining between them. The germline V gene encodes CDR1 SGDLS and CDR2 YYNGEE. The CDR3 contains 16 residues. CDR3 coding DNA: TGTGCCAGCAGTGGTACTCCGGGGACTCCTTCCAATGAGCAGTTCTTC. This translates into CASSGTPGTPSNEQFF.

This sequence joins TRBV7-2 and TRBJ1-3; D remains ambiguous. The CDR3 spans 15 residues. Germline V gene data show CDR1 as SGHTA and CDR2 as FQGNSA. V lost 1 base to trimming and J lost 2 bases, with 9 bases between them. CDR3 nucleotides: TGTGCCAGCAGCTTAGTCGCCGGGCCTGGAAACACCATATATTTT. Translated, it gives CASSLVAGPGNTIYF.

There are a few counts of this clonotype. This rearrangement joins TRBV20-1 to TRBJ2-7; no firm D call. This CDR3 spans 14 amino acids. Looked up from germline, CDR1 is DFQATT and CDR2 is SNEGSKA (reference sequence). V was clipped by 7 bases and J by 3 bases, with 19 bases between them. Here the CDR3 reads CSVPPGTRVYEQYF. The CDR3 nucleotides are TGCAGTGTTCCCCCAGGCACTCGCGTCTACGAGCAGTACTTC.

This clonotype was recorded only once. The V gene is TRBV20-1, the J gene TRBJ1-2; TRBD1 is a possible D gene (5 bases). This CDR3 comprises 13 residues. Trimming took 6 bases from V and 8 from J, leaving 19 bases between them. CDR1 and CDR2 (germline): DFQATT, SNEGSKA (reference sequence). The CDR3 coding sequence is TGCAGTGCCCAATGGTACGGGGCTGGCGGCTACACCTTC. As protein: CSAQWYGAGGYTF.

Many counts were recorded for this clonotype. The V gene is TRBV11-3, the J gene TRBJ2-5, with TRBD2 matching 8 bases. CDR3 size: 13 residues. V was clipped by 3 bases and J by 4 bases; unmatched bases: 1. Germline V CDR1 and CDR2: SGHNT, YENEEA. In DNA, the CDR3 is TGTGCCAGCAGCTTTCGGGGGGGAGAGACCCAGTACTTC. Amino acid sequence: CASSFRGGETQYF.

This clonotype was found a few times. Possible read error: a much larger clone is one base away. The chain employs TRBV5-1 and TRBJ1-2, with a possible D match to TRBD1 (5 bases). The CDR3 totals 13 residues. The V gene's germline CDR1 is SGHRS and CDR2 YFSETQ. Trimming pared 0 bases from V and 5 bases from J, leaving 8 bases between. This CDR3 is CASSLAGRYGYTF. Here the CDR3 DNA reads TGCGCCAGCAGCTTGGCAGGGCGGTATGGCTACACCTTC. Full variable domain (outside the CDR3, taken from reference TRBV5-1 and TRBJ1-2): KAGVTQTPRYLIKTRGQQVTLSCSPISGHRSVSWYQQTPGQGLQFLFEYFSETQRNKGNFPGRFSGRQFSNSRSEMNVSTLELGDSALYLCASSLAGRYGYTFGSGTRLTVV.

Note on this clonotype: One junction end disagrees with the germline gene, perhaps due to a read error. This sequence joins TRBV6-2 or TRBV6-3 and TRBJ2-1; D not resolved. CDR1 and CDR2 from the germline V gene are MNHEY and SVGEGT. The CDR3 length is 12 residues. The CDR3 is CASSYSHNEQFF. The CDR3 DNA reads as TGTGCCAGCAGTTACTCCCACAATGAGCAGTTCTTC.

This clonotype was observed a handful of times. The rearrangement uses TRBV7-2 and TRBJ2-7; a possible D gene is TRBD2 (6 bases). The CDR3 totals 15 residues. V was clipped by 3 bases and J by 0 bases, with 12 bases between them. From germline, CDR1 is SGHTA and CDR2 FQGNSA. CDR3 DNA: TGTGCCAGCAGCTTGGGGACTGGCATCTCCTACGAGCAGTACTTC. The encoded protein is CASSLGTGISYEQYF.

This chain connects TRBV5-1 to TRBJ1-5, with unresolved D. Trimming shortened V by 1 base and J by 11 bases, and 4 bases separated the two germline ends. The germline gives CDR1 SGHRS, CDR2 YFSETQ. The length of the CDR3 is 10 residues. This chain's CDR3 is CASSLRTQHF. The CDR3 DNA reads as TGCGCCAGCAGCTTGAGAACCCAGCATTTT.

This chain uses TRBV12-3 or TRBV12-4 with TRBJ2-4, with 9 positions matching TRBD1. The J call may be in error: the DNA end matches TRBJ2-7 better. The CDR3 contains 15 residues. CDR3 in DNA: TGTGCCAGCAGAGGGGGGGGACAGGGCCGGAACGAGCAGTACTTC. It is translated as CASRGGGQGRNEQYF.

There are many counts of this clonotype. The chain carries TRBV9 and TRBJ2-4; 8 bases are shared with TRBD2. Germline V gene lookup returns CDR1 SGDLS and CDR2 YYNGEE. The CDR3 covers 14 residues. V gave up 4 bases and J gave up 8 bases; unmatched junction bases: 8. CDR3: CASSPSSGTDIQYF. The CDR3 nucleotides are TGTGCCAGCAGCCCAAGTAGCGGGACGGACATTCAGTACTTC.

The chain carries TRBV28 and TRBJ1-5; a weak D match, TRBD1 (5 bases). CDR3 size: 14 residues. Germline CDR1 MDHEN, CDR2 SYDVKM. Trimming removed 6 bases from V and 3 bases from J, with 12 bases in between. The CDR3 DNA is TGTGCCAGCAGATCCCAGGGCTTCAATCAGCCCCAGCATTTT. Its translation: CASRSQGFNQPQHF.